This TCR beta chain appears in the sequencing data of a study of a mutant IDH1 vaccine in newly diagnosed glioma. Study at large: Sex among treated patients split about 60% male, about 40% female; mean age was approximately 40 years. Before enrollment, the patients had been treated with radiotherapy alone, temozolomide alone, or both together. Most of them had received both.

Time point noted: week 11, during vaccination. In the vaccine, a single dose held 300 ug of the mutant IDH1 20-mer peptide, along with topical imiquimod. Produced via immunoSEQ multiplex PCR; TCRdb's table is partial and in-frame only. Of 95,000 to 120,000 clones listed, roughly 88% are singletons. Regarding this clone: The antigen is unknown.

Unmatched junction bases numbered 4, after V lost 1 base and J lost 6 bases. This CDR3 contains 16 residues. The V gene's germline CDR1 is MNHNS and CDR2 SASEGT. The chain carries TRBV6-1 and TRBJ2-7; 15 nucleotides line up with TRBD2. The sequencing used PBMCs, collected from a glioma patient whose treatment included an IDH1 peptide vaccine. This clonotype originated in a woman aged 45-65 years with glioma. For the CDR3, the DNA is TGTGCCAGCAGTGAAGTTGGGGGACTAGCGGGAGGCGAGCAGTACTTC. Protein: CASSEVGGLAGGEQYF.